This note documents a single T cell receptor (beta chain) sequence. This sample is part of a study of blood T cell repertoires in COVID-19. The CDR3 length is 15 residues. The ends were cut back, 3 bases at V and 1 base at J, with 11 bases in the middle. CDR1 and CDR2 (germline): SGHRS, YFSETQ. Self-reported history from a screening survey and questionnaire set each donor's cohort. Assay: immunoSEQ multiplex PCR; the TCRdb copy retains only in-frame clones and omits some. The repertoire holds fewer than 250,000 clones, with 80% to 90% as singletons. The chain carries TRBV5-1 and TRBJ1-5; the D gene is possibly TRBD1 (6 bases). The sample consisted of PBMCs or T cells enriched from blood (not recorded which). The clonotype comes from a woman aged 35 to 49 who had been exposed to COVID-19. The CDR3 nucleotides read TGCGCCAGCAGCTACAGTACAGGGAGCAATCAGCCCCAGCATTTT. It encodes CASSYSTGSNQPQHF.